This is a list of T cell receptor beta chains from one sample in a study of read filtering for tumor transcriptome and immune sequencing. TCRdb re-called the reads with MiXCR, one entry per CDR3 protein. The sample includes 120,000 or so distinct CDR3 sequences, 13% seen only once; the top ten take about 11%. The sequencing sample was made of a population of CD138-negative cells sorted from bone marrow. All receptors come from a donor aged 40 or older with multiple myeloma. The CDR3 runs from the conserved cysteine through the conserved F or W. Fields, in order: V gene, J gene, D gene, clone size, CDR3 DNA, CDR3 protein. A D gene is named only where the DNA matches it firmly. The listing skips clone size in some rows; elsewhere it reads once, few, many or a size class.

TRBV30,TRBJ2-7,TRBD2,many,TGTGCCTGGGGAACCGGGACTAACCTCTACGAGCAGTACTTC,CAWGTGTNLYEQYF
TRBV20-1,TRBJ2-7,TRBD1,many,TGCAGTGCCGCCGGACAGGGGTCCTACGAGCAGTACTTC,CSAAGQGSYEQYF
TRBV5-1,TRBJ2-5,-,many,TGCGCCAGCAGCCGGCAGTCCAGCAACCAAGAGACCCAGTACTTC,CASSRQSSNQETQYF
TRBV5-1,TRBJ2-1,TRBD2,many,TGCGCCAGCAGCTCCGGCTCCGGGACTAGCGTTGGGAGCTCCTACAATGAGCAGTTCTTC,CASSSGSGTSVGSSYNEQFF
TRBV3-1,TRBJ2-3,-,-,TGTGCCAGCAGCCAGTTGGATTCGCAGTATTTT,CASSQLDSQYF
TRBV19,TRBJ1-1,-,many,TGTGCCAGTAGAGGGAGGGCAACCGACACTGAAGCTTTCTTT,CASRGRATDTEAFF
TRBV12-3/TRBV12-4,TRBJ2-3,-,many,TGTGCCAGCAGACAGCTAATCACAGATACGCAGTATTTT,CASRQLITDTQYF
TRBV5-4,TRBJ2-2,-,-,TGTGCCAGCAGCACCCGGGACACTGTCACCGGGGAGCTGTTTTTT,CASSTRDTVTGELFF
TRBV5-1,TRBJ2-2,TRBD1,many,TGCGCCAGCAGCCAGAAGGGACAGGGCAGCACCGGGGAGCTGTTTTTT,CASSQKGQGSTGELFF
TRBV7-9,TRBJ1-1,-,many,TGTGCCAGCAGCAACGGGGACGCGACTGAAGCTTTCTTT,CASSNGDATEAFF
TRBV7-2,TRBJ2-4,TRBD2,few,TGTGCCAGCAGCTTAGCGCTAGCGGGACAAAGCATTCAGTACTTC,CASSLALAGQSIQYF
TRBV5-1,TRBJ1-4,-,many,TGCGCCAGCAGCCCGGGACGCGTTTCAACTAATGAAAAACTGTTTTTT,CASSPGRVSTNEKLFF
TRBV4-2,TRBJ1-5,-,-,TGTGCCAGCAGCCATCCCGCGGGGGGGTCAGGAAATCAGCCCCAGCATTTT,CASSHPAGGSGNQPQHF
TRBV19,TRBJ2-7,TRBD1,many,TGTGCCAGTAGTATAGAGCGTCCCGGACAGGGAGGTTACGAGCAGTACTTC,CASSIERPGQGGYEQYF
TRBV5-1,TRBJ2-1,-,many,TGCGCCAGCAGTCTCCAGGGTGCTGGCTCCTACAATGAGCAGTTCTTC,CASSLQGAGSYNEQFF
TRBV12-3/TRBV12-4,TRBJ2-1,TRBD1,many,TGTGCCAGCAGTTTACAGGGGGTATTCAATGAGCAGTTCTTC,CASSLQGVFNEQFF
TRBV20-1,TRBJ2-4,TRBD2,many,TGCAGTGCTAGAGGCCTTAGCGGGGAGGCCAAAAACATTCAGTACTTC,CSARGLSGEAKNIQYF
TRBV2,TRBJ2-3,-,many,TGTGCCAGCTGGCCATTGGGCCATACGCAGTATTTT,CASWPLGHTQYF
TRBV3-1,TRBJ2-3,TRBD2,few,TGTGCCAGCAGCCAAGGACTAGCGGGAGGCACAGATACGCAGTATTTT,CASSQGLAGGTDTQYF
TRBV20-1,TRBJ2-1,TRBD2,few,TGCAGTGCTAGAGACAGGGACTACTACAATGAGCAGTTCTTC,CSARDRDYYNEQFF
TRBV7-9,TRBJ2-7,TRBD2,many,TGTGCCAGCAGCTCCGATCTAGCGGGGAAGAGCTACGAGCAGTACTTC,CASSSDLAGKSYEQYF
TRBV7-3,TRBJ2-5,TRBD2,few,TGTGCCAGCAGCTTAACAGGCGGGAGGGTCGAGACCCAGTACTTC,CASSLTGGRVETQYF
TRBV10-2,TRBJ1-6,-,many,TGCGCCAGCAGTTTTGAGGCATATAATTCACCCCTCCACTTT,CASSFEAYNSPLHF
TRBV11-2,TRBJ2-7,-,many,TGTGCCAGCAGCCAGGGAATCGCGAGCTCCTACGAGCAGTACTTC,CASSQGIASSYEQYF
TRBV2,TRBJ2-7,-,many,TGTGCCAGCAGTGGTAGGCGGCAGGGCGGATACGAGCAGTACTTC,CASSGRRQGGYEQYF
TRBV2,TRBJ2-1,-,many,TGTGCCAGCAGTGAGGAGTACAGGGTCATCGATGAGCAGTTCTTC,CASSEEYRVIDEQFF